Following are 8 T cell receptor beta chains from one sample sequenced in a study of blood T cell repertoires in COVID-19. TCRdb's table, derived via immunoSEQ multiplex PCR, lists solely in-frame clones and lacks some. The data contain 320,000 or so clones, roughly nine tenths of them singletons. Material for sequencing was PBMCs or T cells enriched from blood (not recorded which). These receptors came from a woman in her twenties or thirties who had recovered from COVID-19.

This sequence joins TRBV7-9 and TRBJ2-1, with 9 bases identical to TRBD1. Per the germline V gene, CDR1 is SEHNR and CDR2 is FQNEAQ (reference sequence). CDR3 length equals 17 residues. J gave up 1 base and V 5 bases, and 9 bases lay outside the gene matches. Here the CDR3 DNA reads TGTGCCAGCAGCCGAAACACCGGGACAGGGTCCTACAATGAGCAGTTCTTC. Its translation: CASSRNTGTGSYNEQFF.

The V call is TRBV9, the J call TRBJ1-6, with TRBD1 matching over 7 bases. The CDR3 runs 18 residues. The V and J ends lost 0 bases and 7 bases, in that order; junction bases with no gene match: 13. Germline loops: CDR1 SGDLS, CDR2 YYNGEE. DNA for the CDR3: TGTGCCAGCAGCGTAGAGGGGGCAGGGCCGTATAGGAATTCACCCCTCCACTTT. It yields the protein CASSVEGAGPYRNSPLHF.

V is TRBV6-2 or TRBV6-3 and J is TRBJ2-7; maybe TRBD1 (6 bases). Germline CDR1 reads MNHEY; CDR2 reads SVGEGT. Trimming pared 0 bases from V and 3 bases from J, leaving 21 bases between. CDR3 length equals 18 residues. DNA for the CDR3: TGTGCCAGCAGTTACTCCCCAAATCGGACAGTTGAACGCTACGAGCAGTACTTC. As protein: CASSYSPNRTVERYEQYF.

V is TRBV6-2 or TRBV6-3 and J is TRBJ1-5; possible D gene TRBD1, 5 bases. The CDR3 spans 18 residues. Germline V gives CDR1 MNHEY, CDR2 SVGEGT. V was shortened by 6 bases and J by 6 bases, with 27 bases between the two germline ends. CDR3 nucleotides: TGTGCCAGCAGCCTCTCCCAGTTTGGGGGGGGAGCACGTCAGCCCCAGCATTTT. Amino acid sequence: CASSLSQFGGGARQPQHF.

This clone has a handful of counts. The J gene is TRBJ2-3, the V gene TRBV4-1; D gene unclear. Trimming left V 3 bases short and J 2 bases short, with 12 bases between. CDR3 size: 15 residues. Looked up from germline, CDR1 is MGHRA and CDR2 is YSYEKL. The CDR3, as DNA: TGCGCCAGCAGCCAGCTAGGCCCTTCCACAGATACGCAGTATTTT. This encodes CASSQLGPSTDTQYF.

The rearrangement uses TRBV27 and TRBJ1-2; no reliable D call. CDR3 length equals 14 residues. CDR1 is MNHEY, CDR2 SMNVEV, per germline (reference sequence). With 0 bases removed from V and 4 bases from J, the gap between germline ends came to 9 bases. The CDR3 bases are TGTGCCAGCAGTTTATCCCCAGTTGTCTATGGCTACACCTTC. This gives the protein CASSLSPVVYGYTF.

This clone turned up a few times. V gene TRBV15 combines with J gene TRBJ1-1, with TRBD1 as a possible D gene (5 bases). CDR3 length: 13 amino acids. V lost 5 bases to trimming and J lost 1 base, with 8 bases between them. The germline CDR1 and CDR2 sequences are LNHNV and YYDKDF (reference sequence). The CDR3 nucleotides are TGTGCCACCAGCCGGACACCGAACACTGAAGCTTTCTTT. As protein: CATSRTPNTEAFF.

CDR3 in amino acids: CATSAPRENTGELFF. The CDR3 region has the DNA TGTGCCACCAGTGCCCCCAGGGAGAACACCGGGGAGCTGTTTTTT. The chain carries TRBV24-1 and TRBJ2-2; TRBD1 is a possible D gene (5 bases). Germline V gene sequence: CDR1 KGHDR, CDR2 SFDVKD. Trimming removed 5 bases at V and 1 base at J, with 10 bases between. This CDR3 has 15 amino acids.